This T cell receptor beta chain was sequenced during a study of tissue T cells after allogeneic stem cell transplantation. About the research overall: Several lines of graft-versus-host disease therapy were given to all patients, all with gastrointestinal involvement. General observations from the study: TCR repertoires tracked anatomic similarity, regardless of disease or transplant status. Only a limited share of tissue TCRs appeared in blood or spleen.

Sequencing of TCRbeta CDR3 at survey depth gave sequences and template counts. Profiling relied on immunoSEQ multiplex PCR, and the TCRdb table lists in-frame clones only, not all of them. The sample shows about 42,000 clones, over 85% of them seen only once. The table lists this clone with a few counts. Its antigen is unknown. Germline CDR1 is SEHNR and CDR2 is FQNEAQ (reference sequence). V lost 5 bases, J lost 4 bases, and 9 bases stayed unmatched. The CDR3 length is 16 residues. This specimen was blood, taken before transplantation. This clonotype originated in a woman between 40 and 69 years old who later had graft-versus-host disease after an allogeneic stem cell transplant. V gene TRBV7-9 combines with J gene TRBJ1-4; the match to TRBD1 covers 8 bases. This CDR3 reads CASSPNGQGGNEKLFF. The CDR3, as DNA: TGTGCCAGCAGCCCGAACGGACAGGGTGGTAATGAAAAACTGTTTTTT.